The rows below give T cell receptor beta chains drawn from one sample of a study of blood T cell repertoires in COVID-19. TCRdb's copy holds only in-frame clones and misses some; the assay was immunoSEQ multiplex PCR. Seen here are around 160,000 clones, over 75% observed once, and the top ten hold approximately 6%. Sequenced material: PBMCs or T cells enriched from blood (not recorded which). The receptors were gathered from a man aged 40-49 years who had recovered from COVID-19. Both conserved end residues are part of each CDR3. D genes are given only for firm matches. Size is omitted from some rows. Given values are once, few, many or a class for expanded clones.

D,size,J,length,V,CDR3,DNA
NA,NA,TRBJ1-1,12,TRBV12-3/TRBV12-4,CASSSGVPEAFF,TGTGCCAGCAGTTCAGGGGTCCCTGAAGCTTTCTTT
NA,NA,TRBJ2-1,15,TRBV19,CASSSAAGTYNEQFF,TGTGCCAGTAGTTCAGCCGCAGGGACCTACAATGAGCAGTTCTTC
NA,few,TRBJ1-2,11,TRBV6-5,CASYGGYGYTF,TGTGCCAGTTACGGGGGCTATGGCTACACCTTC
TRBD2,NA,TRBJ2-3,16,TRBV14,CASSSRTSMRTDTQYF,TGTGCCAGCAGCTCCCGGACTAGTATGAGGACAGATACGCAGTATTTT
TRBD1,NA,TRBJ1-1,17,TRBV19,CASSPGQGAVPLREAFF,TGTGCCAGTAGTCCCGGACAGGGGGCGGTCCCCCTGCGTGAAGCTTTCTTT
TRBD1,NA,TRBJ1-2,15,TRBV28,CASSSFNPGQGSYTF,TGTGCCAGCAGTTCCTTTAACCCGGGACAGGGGAGCTACACCTTC
TRBD1,few,TRBJ2-2,13,TRBV29-1,CSSRGRDTGELFF,TGCAGCTCCAGGGGGCGAGACACCGGGGAGCTGTTTTTT
TRBD1,NA,TRBJ2-2,13,TRBV6-4,CASSGQDTGELFF,TGTGCCAGCAGCGGACAGGACACCGGGGAGCTGTTTTTT
TRBD1,once,TRBJ1-2,15,TRBV19,CASSLQTGVNYGYTF,TGTGCCAGTAGTCTCCAGACAGGGGTGAACTATGGCTACACCTTC
TRBD1,once,TRBJ1-3,19,TRBV7-9,CASIKGGTGSVRSGNTIYF,TGTGCCAGCATCAAAGGTGGGACAGGGAGTGTACGGTCTGGAAACACCATATATTTT
NA,NA,TRBJ1-1,14,TRBV6-4,CASSPTPRGSEAFF,TGTGCCAGCAGTCCAACTCCACGCGGTTCTGAAGCTTTCTTT
TRBD1,NA,TRBJ1-6,16,TRBV6-5,CASSYVGTGDNSPLHF,TGTGCCAGCAGTTACGTTGGGACAGGGGATAATTCACCCCTCCACTTT
NA,NA,TRBJ1-3,12,TRBV12-3/TRBV12-4,CASHRGGNTIYF,TGTGCCAGTCACCGAGGGGGAAACACCATATATTTT
TRBD1,NA,TRBJ1-5,14,TRBV7-9,CASSPGTGIQPQHF,TGTGCCAGCAGCCCCGGGACAGGGATCCAGCCCCAGCATTTT
TRBD1,NA,TRBJ1-2,14,TRBV6-5,CASSYFGQGGGYTF,TGTGCCAGCAGTTACTTCGGACAGGGAGGTGGCTACACCTTC
TRBD2,NA,TRBJ2-3,15,TRBV11-2,CASSPAGGPRATQYF,TGTGCCAGCAGCCCAGCGGGGGGGCCGCGGGCTACGCAGTATTTT
NA,few,TRBJ2-5,15,TRBV11-2,CASSFWEGEGETQYF,TGTGCCAGCAGCTTTTGGGAGGGGGAGGGAGAGACCCAGTACTTC
TRBD2,NA,TRBJ2-7,15,TRBV5-1,CASRLAGGSFYEQYF,TGCGCCAGCAGGTTAGCGGGGGGGAGTTTCTACGAGCAGTACTTC
TRBD1,NA,TRBJ1-1,14,TRBV29-1,CSVRDSGYYTEAFF,TGCAGCGTCCGGGACAGCGGATATTACACTGAAGCTTTCTTT
TRBD1,once,TRBJ1-1,14,TRBV6-5,CASSTQGAGTEAFF,TGTGCCAGCAGTACACAGGGGGCAGGGACTGAAGCTTTCTTT
NA,NA,TRBJ1-2,15,TRBV30,CAWTEGHKANYGYTF,TGTGCCTGGACTGAGGGTCATAAAGCCAACTATGGCTACACCTTC
TRBD1,NA,TRBJ1-5,14,TRBV30,CAWSPGGGNQPQHF,TGTGCCTGGAGTCCAGGGGGAGGCAATCAGCCCCAGCATTTT
TRBD1,NA,TRBJ2-3,15,TRBV7-2,CASSPVDRWTDTQYF,TGTGCCAGCAGCCCTGTGGACAGGTGGACGGATACGCAGTATTTT
NA,few,TRBJ1-2,14,TRBV27,CASRGGGNLYGYTF,TGTGCCAGCAGGGGGGGTGGGAACCTCTATGGCTACACCTTC
TRBD2,NA,TRBJ2-5,15,TRBV3-1/TRBV3-2,CASSQRRGGPKTQYF,TGTGCCAGCAGCCAAAGACGGGGGGGCCCAAAGACCCAGTACTTC
NA,NA,TRBJ1-2,13,TRBV27,CASSLGASYGYTF,TGTGCCAGCAGTTTGGGGGCCTCCTATGGCTACACCTTC
NA,NA,TRBJ1-2,14,TRBV29-1,CSVLQGVANYGYTF,TGCAGCGTTTTACAGGGAGTAGCTAACTATGGCTACACCTTC
TRBD1,NA,TRBJ1-1,15,TRBV28,CASSSKTGENTEAFF,TGTGCCAGCAGTTCCAAGACAGGGGAGAACACTGAAGCTTTCTTT
NA,NA,TRBJ1-5,12,TRBV5-4,CASSNTGGPQHF,TGTGCCAGCAGCAATACGGGGGGCCCCCAGCATTTT
NA,NA,TRBJ1-1,14,TRBV19,CASSIERPNTEAFF,TGTGCCAGTAGTATAGAGCGGCCTAACACTGAAGCTTTCTTT
TRBD1,NA,TRBJ2-7,14,TRBV28,CASSSGQGSYEQYF,TGTGCCAGCAGCAGTGGACAGGGTTCCTACGAGCAGTACTTC
NA,NA,TRBJ2-2,15,TRBV2,CASKVDSVGIGELFF,TGTGCCAGCAAGGTGGATAGCGTAGGGATCGGGGAGCTGTTTTTT
NA,NA,TRBJ1-6,14,TRBV5-1,CASSLDSSNSPLHF,TGCGCCAGCAGCTTGGATTCGAGTAATTCACCCCTCCACTTT
TRBD2,NA,TRBJ2-1,16,TRBV29-1,CSVRTSGGASYNEQFF,TGCAGCGTCAGGACTAGCGGGGGGGCCTCCTACAATGAGCAGTTCTTC
TRBD2,NA,TRBJ2-1,16,TRBV2,CASSEWGPEAGNEQFF,TGTGCCAGCAGTGAATGGGGTCCGGAAGCGGGGAATGAGCAGTTCTTC
NA,NA,TRBJ1-2,16,TRBV7-9,CASSLGGRVLLNGYTF,TGTGCCAGCAGCCTGGGGGGGCGCGTCCTTCTAAATGGCTACACCTTC
TRBD1,many,TRBJ2-2,16,TRBV6-4,CASSDSRDRDTGELFF,TGTGCCAGCAGTGACTCGAGGGACAGGGACACCGGGGAGCTGTTTTTT
TRBD2,NA,TRBJ2-1,14,TRBV10-3,CAISRLAGNNEQFF,TGTGCCATCAGCCGGCTAGCGGGGAACAATGAGCAGTTCTTC
TRBD1,NA,TRBJ1-1,14,TRBV6-5,CASRRGQLNTEAFF,TGTGCCAGCAGGAGGGGACAGTTGAACACTGAAGCTTTCTTT
TRBD1,few,TRBJ2-3,15,TRBV5-6,CASSSTGGRTDTQYF,TGTGCCAGCAGCTCCACAGGGGGCCGCACAGATACGCAGTATTTT
NA,few,TRBJ1-5,15,TRBV5-1,CASSLAGLHGQPQHF,TGCGCCAGCAGCTTGGCCGGACTCCACGGGCAGCCCCAGCATTTT
NA,NA,TRBJ1-6,15,TRBV7-3,CASSLMAGANSPLHF,TGTGCCAGCAGCTTAATGGCAGGGGCCAATTCACCCCTCCACTTT
NA,NA,TRBJ1-2,14,TRBV7-3,CASSLSDGNYGYTF,TGTGCCAGCAGCTTATCCGACGGGAACTATGGCTACACCTTC
TRBD1,NA,TRBJ1-2,13,TRBV4-1,CASGLQGASGYTF,TGCGCCAGCGGGTTACAGGGGGCCTCTGGCTACACCTTC
TRBD1,NA,TRBJ1-1,15,TRBV19,CASSFQTGEGTEAFF,TGTGCCAGTAGTTTCCAGACAGGGGAAGGCACTGAAGCTTTCTTT
NA,NA,TRBJ1-2,11,TRBV6-5,CASRGAGGYTF,TGTGCCAGCCGGGGGGCGGGCGGCTACACCTTC
NA,once,TRBJ2-3,12,TRBV6-5,CASSSGGHTQYF,TGTGCCAGCAGTTCCGGGGGACATACGCAGTATTTT
TRBD1,NA,TRBJ1-5,15,TRBV6-4,CASSAAQGANQPQHF,TGTGCCAGCAGTGCCGCCCAGGGGGCTAATCAGCCCCAGCATTTT
TRBD1,NA,TRBJ2-2,12,TRBV10-3,CATRTGGAELFF,TGTGCCACGCGGACAGGGGGCGCGGAGCTGTTTTTT
TRBD1,NA,TRBJ2-1,15,TRBV11-2,CASSTGTGTDNEQFF,TGTGCCAGCAGCACCGGGACAGGCACAGACAATGAGCAGTTCTTC
TRBD2,NA,TRBJ2-7,13,TRBV5-4,CASSLAGGSEQYF,TGTGCCAGCAGCTTGGCGGGGGGGAGCGAGCAGTACTTC
TRBD1,NA,TRBJ1-1,15,TRBV4-1,CASSQVTGGLTEAFF,TGCGCCAGCAGCCAAGTGACAGGGGGGCTCACTGAAGCTTTCTTT
NA,NA,TRBJ2-5,13,TRBV19,CASRTGKQETQYF,TGTGCCAGTAGAACAGGAAAGCAAGAGACCCAGTACTTC
NA,once,TRBJ2-7,12,TRBV3-1/TRBV3-2,CASSLRAYEQYF,TGTGCCAGCAGCCTTAGAGCCTACGAGCAGTACTTC
TRBD2,NA,TRBJ2-7,15,TRBV5-1,CASSLSSGESYEQYF,TGCGCCAGCAGCTTGAGTAGCGGGGAGTCCTACGAGCAGTACTTC
NA,NA,TRBJ2-4,13,TRBV19,CASTARDMNIQYF,TGTGCCAGTACCGCCCGGGACATGAACATTCAGTACTTC
NA,once,TRBJ1-2,15,TRBV3-1/TRBV3-2,CASSQASGLNMGYTF,TGTGCCAGCAGCCAAGCTTCGGGACTCAACATGGGCTACACCTTC
NA,few,TRBJ1-1,14,TRBV5-1,CASSFQGTDTEAFF,TGCGCCAGCAGCTTCCAGGGCACAGACACTGAAGCTTTCTTT
TRBD1,few,TRBJ2-1,15,TRBV10-1,CASSGRDRVYNEQFF,TGCGCCTCATCGGGTAGGGACAGGGTCTACAATGAGCAGTTCTTC
NA,NA,TRBJ1-1,13,TRBV12-3/TRBV12-4,CASSLAGNTEAFF,TGTGCCAGCAGTTTGGCAGGGAACACTGAAGCTTTCTTT